The 9 T cell receptor beta chains below were found in one sample sequenced in a study of vaccination effects on CD4 cells after COVID-19 (dated by TCRdb to between 2021 and 2024). In the ViraFEST assay, PBMC were stimulated with viral peptide pools, and TCR sequencing was then used to find antigen-specific CD4+ T cell clonotypes based on their expansion. After 10 to 11 days of culture, CD4+ T cells were isolated with the EasySep CD4+ T cell isolation kit. PCR-confirmed SARS-CoV-2 infection had occurred in convalescent patients between March and December 2020, before the Alpha, Beta and Delta variants emerged in the United States. These receptors are not linked to any known antigen. Preparation of the library involved the immunoSEQ multiplex PCR assay. In its TCRdb copy, this immuneACCESS table keeps in-frame sequences only and misses some clones. Where compared with another copy, unresolved V genes explain less than half of these, and the others have no known cause. The sample has 26,000 or so clones on record, approximately 78% of them singletons. The ten most abundant clones make up about 16% of the sample.

The sample in question was CD4+ T cells from PBMCs cultured with HCoV-NL63 spike peptides, obtained before COVID-19 vaccination. The cell subset or site label, read with the paper, signifies: HCoV-NL63 spike overlapping peptide pool stimulation. Receptors were obtained from a human donor who had a prior SARS-CoV-2 infection.

The V and J genes are TRBV6-4 and TRBJ2-7; perhaps TRBD1 as D (6 bases). CDR3 length: 13 residues. Germline-derived CDR1 and CDR2 are MRHNA and SNTAGT. V gave up 3 bases and J gave up 4 bases, with 10 bases separating them. The CDR3 DNA sequence: TGTGCCAGCAGTGAAAAAGGGGGTTACGAGCAGTACTTC. It codes for CASSEKGGYEQYF.

The chain has TRBV2 and TRBJ1-6; a possible D gene is TRBD1 (5 bases). Deletions cut 6 bases from V and 10 bases from J, with 13 bases between. CDR1 is SNHLY and CDR2 is FYNNEI in the germline V gene. The CDR3 has 13 amino acids. CDR3 in amino acids: CASRRDPGSPLHF. CDR3 coding DNA: TGTGCCAGCAGGAGGGACCCCGGCTCACCCCTCCACTTT.

In DNA form, the CDR3 reads TGTGCCAGCAGATACCGGCTTAGCAGCTACAATGAGCAGTTCTTC. Its protein product is CASRYRLSSYNEQFF. The chain joins TRBV5-8 to TRBJ2-1; D is ambiguous. CDR1 is SGHTS, CDR2 YDEGEE, per germline. This CDR3 is 15 amino acids long. V shed 5 bases and J shed 3 bases, with 15 bases lying between them.

The chain employs TRBV7-9 and TRBJ2-5; the D gene could be TRBD1 or TRBD2 (5 bases each). The CDR3 contains 12 residues. In germline, CDR1 is SEHNR, CDR2 FQNEAQ (reference sequence). Trimming took off 4 bases at V and 2 bases at J, with 5 bases between the two ends. The CDR3 nucleotides read TGTGCCAGCAGCTGGGGGCAAGAGACCCAGTACTTC. It codes for CASSWGQETQYF.

This chain connects TRBV11-2 to TRBJ2-1; 12 bases fit TRBD2. The CDR3 contains 15 residues. The germline gives CDR1 SGHAT, CDR2 FQNNGV. Trimming cost V 5 bases and J 7 bases; bases outside gene matches: 6. The DNA for the CDR3 is TGTGCCAGCAGCCAAACCGGGACTAGCGGGAATGAGCAGTTCTTC. Translation gives CASSQTGTSGNEQFF.

The CDR3 loop is CASPGGLNYGYTF. CDR3 bases: TGTGCCAGCCCCGGTGGGCTTAACTATGGCTACACCTTC. The rearrangement uses TRBV2 and TRBJ1-2; D gene unclear. Germline V gene lookup returns CDR1 SNHLY and CDR2 FYNNEI. The V end lost 8 bases, the J end lost 1 base, and 11 bases lay between the germline ends. CDR3 size: 13 residues.

The V gene is TRBV4-1, the J gene TRBJ1-3; a weak D match, TRBD1 (5 bases). The CDR3 is 17 amino acids. The V gene lost 1 base and the J gene lost 0 bases, with 13 bases spanning the gap. Germline CDR1 is MGHRA and CDR2 is YSYEKL. CDR3 loop: CASSQGGMGPSGNTIYF. The CDR3 DNA sequence: TGCGCCAGCAGCCAAGGGGGGATGGGTCCCTCTGGAAACACCATATATTTT.

The chain recombines TRBV4-2 with TRBJ1-3; 11 bases agree with TRBD1. Unmatched junction bases numbered 4, after V lost 3 bases and J lost 0 bases. The CDR3 consists of 17 residues. Germline V gene data show CDR1 as LGHNA and CDR2 as YNFKEQ. CDR3 residues: CASSQAGTGGSGNTIYF. CDR3 bases: TGTGCCAGCAGCCAGGCCGGGACAGGGGGCTCTGGAAACACCATATATTTT.

V usage is TRBV5-4 and J usage is TRBJ2-2, with no clear D. The CDR3 runs to 14 residues. Looked up from germline, CDR1 is SGHNT and CDR2 is YYREEE (reference sequence). V was clipped by 0 bases and J by 1 base, with 4 bases between them. The CDR3 coding sequence is TGTGCCAGCAGCTTGGGGCTGAACACCGGGGAGCTGTTTTTT. It is translated as CASSLGLNTGELFF.